This TCR beta chain was sequenced during a study of blood T cells in healthy people across ages. Primers used in a second PCR of about 7 to 12 cycles were a sample-barcoded 5' primer and a J-beta primer mix. Each CDR3 protein gets one entry after TCRdb re-called the 5' RACE reads with MiXCR. This sample yields about 780,000 distinct CDR3 sequences, of which about half are seen a single time; around 18% belongs to the top ten. The CDR3 is 16 residues long. Germline CDR1 is SGHDT and CDR2 is YYEEEE. J was trimmed by 6 bases and V by 0 bases; bases with no gene match: 9. This clonotype came up a few times.

The J gene is TRBJ2-4, the V gene TRBV5-6, with 7 bases matching TRBD2. Material for sequencing was blood. The receptor comes from a man aged 80 or over in good health. The CDR3 DNA follows: TGTGCCAGCAGCTTGGGGACTAGGGAGGGAGGAAACATTCAGTACTTC. It is translated as CASSLGTREGGNIQYF.